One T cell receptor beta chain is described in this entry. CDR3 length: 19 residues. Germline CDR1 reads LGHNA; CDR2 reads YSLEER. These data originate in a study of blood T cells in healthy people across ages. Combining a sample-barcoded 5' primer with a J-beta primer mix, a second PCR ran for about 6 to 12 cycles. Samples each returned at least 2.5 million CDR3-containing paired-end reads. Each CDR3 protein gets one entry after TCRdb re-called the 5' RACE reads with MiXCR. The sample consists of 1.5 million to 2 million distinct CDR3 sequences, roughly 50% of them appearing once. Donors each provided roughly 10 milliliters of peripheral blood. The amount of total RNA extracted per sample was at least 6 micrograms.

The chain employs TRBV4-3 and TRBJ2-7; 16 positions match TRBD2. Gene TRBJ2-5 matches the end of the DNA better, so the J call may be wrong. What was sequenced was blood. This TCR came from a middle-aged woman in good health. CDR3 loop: CASSQEPGLAGGPIETQYF. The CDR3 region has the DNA TGCGCCAGCAGCCAAGAGCCGGGACTAGCGGGGGGGCCGATTGAGACCCAGTACTTC.